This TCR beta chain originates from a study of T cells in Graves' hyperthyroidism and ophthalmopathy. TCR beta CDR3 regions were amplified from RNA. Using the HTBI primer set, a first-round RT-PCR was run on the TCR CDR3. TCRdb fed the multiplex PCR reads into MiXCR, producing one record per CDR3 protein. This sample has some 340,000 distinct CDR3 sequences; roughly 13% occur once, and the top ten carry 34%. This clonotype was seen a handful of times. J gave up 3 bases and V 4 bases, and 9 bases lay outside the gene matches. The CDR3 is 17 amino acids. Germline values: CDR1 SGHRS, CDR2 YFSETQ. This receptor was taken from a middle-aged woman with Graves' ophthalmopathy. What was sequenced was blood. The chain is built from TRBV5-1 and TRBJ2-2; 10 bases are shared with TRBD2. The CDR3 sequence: CASSPGTSVVYTGELFF. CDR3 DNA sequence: TGCGCCAGCAGCCCGGGGACTAGCGTCGTTTACACCGGGGAGCTGTTTTTT.